Presented here are 24 T cell receptor beta chains from one specimen sequenced in a study of blood T cell repertoires in COVID-19. TCRdb's copy holds only in-frame clones and misses some; the assay was immunoSEQ multiplex PCR. The sample has about 110,000 clones; approximately 83% are singletons. Sequencing used peripheral blood. Receptors originate from a woman in her sixties or seventies with acute or convalescent COVID-19.

This chain links TRBV29-1 with TRBJ1-5; the match to TRBD1 covers 7 bases. Germline lookup yields CDR1 SQVTM and CDR2 ANQGSEA. The CDR3 consists of 12 residues. J lost 9 bases, V lost 4 bases, and 6 bases had no gene match. The CDR3, as DNA: TGCAGCGTTGGGAGGGGGCAGGGGCCCCAGCATTTT. This sequence encodes CSVGRGQGPQHF.

This clone was seen once. This rearrangement joins TRBV5-6 to TRBJ1-3; D ambiguous. CDR1 is SGHDT, CDR2 YYEEEE, per germline. The V gene lost 3 bases and the J gene lost 4 bases, with 14 bases spanning the gap. The CDR3 is 15 residues long. The CDR3, as DNA: TGTGCCAGCAGCTCCACCCCGGGAGGGGGAAACACCATATATTTT. Its protein is CASSSTPGGGNTIYF.

This clone was seen only once. The gene calls are TRBV6-5 and TRBJ1-2; TRBD1 is a possible D gene (6 bases). The CDR3 is made up of 13 amino acids. V lost 7 bases and J lost 2, with 11 bases in between. From germline, CDR1 is MNHEY and CDR2 SVGAGI. DNA of the CDR3: TGTGCCAGCAATATACAGGGAAACTATGGCTACACCTTC. It yields the protein CASNIQGNYGYTF.

The V and J genes are TRBV18 and TRBJ2-4; 8 positions match TRBD1. Germline CDR1 is KGHSH and CDR2 is LQKENI. Losses at the gene ends were 0 bases for V and 6 bases for J; bases not matched to a gene: 1. This CDR3 spans 14 amino acids. Here the CDR3 DNA reads TGTGCCAGCTCACCACCAGGACAGGGAAACATTCAGTACTTC. This translates into CASSPPGQGNIQYF. The full variable domain, in which reference TRBV18 and TRBJ2-4 provide the parts outside the CDR3, is NAGVMQNPRHLVRRRGQEARLRCSPMKGHSHVYWYRQLPEEGLKFMVYLQKENIIDESGMPKERFSAEFPKEGPSILRIQQVVRGDSAAYFCASSPPGQGNIQYFGAGTRLSVL.

The J gene is TRBJ2-7, the V gene TRBV15; 8 bases align to TRBD2. J was trimmed by 3 bases and V by 0 bases; bases with no gene match: 7. CDR1 and CDR2 from the germline V gene are LNHNV and YYDKDF (reference sequence). The CDR3 contains 16 residues. The CDR3 region is CATSRESSGNFYEQYF. As DNA, the CDR3 is TGTGCCACCAGCAGAGAGAGTAGCGGGAATTTCTACGAGCAGTACTTC.

The chain joins TRBV7-3 to TRBJ2-3, with a tentative D call TRBD2 (5 bases). CDR3 length equals 15 residues. Trimming shortened V by 5 bases and J by 1 base, and 13 bases separated the two germline ends. Germline loops: CDR1 SGHTA, CDR2 FQGTGA. CDR3 bases: TGTGCCAGCAGCCCGTCCGAGGGCGGCACAGATACGCAGTATTTT. Amino acids: CASSPSEGGTDTQYF.

This chain connects TRBV6-6 to TRBJ2-1, with 7 nucleotides matching TRBD1. The J segment lost 14 bases and the V segment lost 4 bases, leaving 11 bases of the junction unmatched. Germline V lookup: CDR1 MNHNY, CDR2 SVGAGI (reference sequence). The CDR3 runs to 13 residues. CDR3 coding DNA: TGTGCCAGCAGTTCCCGAACGACAGGGCCGGAGTTCTTC. Protein: CASSSRTTGPEFF.

This clone was counted a single time. The rearrangement uses TRBV6-2 or TRBV6-3 and TRBJ2-5; perhaps TRBD2 as D (7 bases). The germline gives CDR1 MNHEY, CDR2 SVGEGT. The CDR3 contains 15 residues. V lost 2 bases to trimming and J lost 1 base, with 11 bases between them. CDR3 sequence reads: CASSYGGAGQETQYF. Written as DNA, the CDR3 is TGTGCCAGCAGTTACGGGGGGGCGGGCCAAGAGACCCAGTACTTC.

The genes are TRBV6-5 and TRBJ1-3; the match to TRBD1 covers 7 bases. The J segment lost 8 bases and the V segment lost 7 bases, leaving 14 bases of the junction unmatched. CDR1 is MNHEY, CDR2 SVGAGI, per germline. The CDR3 contains 15 residues. This chain's CDR3 is CASIVSDRVRDTIYF. Written as DNA, the CDR3 is TGTGCCAGCATTGTTAGTGACAGGGTACGAGACACCATATATTTT.

This chain joins TRBV5-4 and TRBJ2-1; 15 bases map to TRBD2. V shed 4 bases and J 6 bases; nucleotides not matched to a gene: 2. The CDR3 contains 15 residues. CDR1 is SGHNT and CDR2 is YYREEE in the germline V gene (reference sequence). The CDR3 nucleotides read TGTGCCAGCAGCGGGGGACTAGCGGGAGGCAATGAGCAGTTCTTC. It translates to CASSGGLAGGNEQFF.

The genes are TRBV10-3 and TRBJ2-3, with TRBD1 matching 8 bases. CDR3 size: 15 residues. Germline assignment: CDR1 ENHRY and CDR2 SYGVKD. V was pared by 0 bases and J by 2 bases, with 1 base of the junction left unmatched. The CDR3 here is CAISESQGATDTQYF. For the CDR3, the DNA is TGTGCCATCAGTGAGTCGCAGGGGGCCACAGATACGCAGTATTTT.

The chain joins TRBV27 to TRBJ1-5, with 8 bases matching TRBD1. The germline V gene has CDR1 MNHEY and CDR2 SMNVEV (reference sequence). V gave up 5 bases and J gave up 4 bases; unmatched junction bases: 10. CDR3 size: 16 residues. The CDR3 DNA reads as TGTGCCAGCAGTCCCCTCGGCAGGGGGCAAAATCAGCCCCAGCATTTT. This codes for CASSPLGRGQNQPQHF.

The chain links TRBV29-1 to TRBJ2-5; 8 bases fit TRBD1. The CDR3 is 13 residues long. The germline V gene has CDR1 SQVTM and CDR2 ANQGSEA. V was pared by 4 bases and J by 5 bases, with 6 bases of the junction left unmatched. The CDR3 spells CSVASGGWETQYF. The DNA of the CDR3 is TGCAGCGTTGCGTCAGGGGGCTGGGAGACCCAGTACTTC.

V usage is TRBV6-5 and J usage is TRBJ1-1; D is perhaps TRBD1 (5 bases). This CDR3 contains 14 residues. Germline assignment: CDR1 MNHEY and CDR2 SVGAGI. Trimming pared 4 bases from V and 0 bases from J, leaving 9 bases between. Here the CDR3 DNA reads TGTGCCAGCAGTTCCCCAGGGTTGAACACTGAAGCTTTCTTT. The encoded protein is CASSSPGLNTEAFF.

The CDR3 is CASSARPGQGGDTQYF. The CDR3 DNA is TGTGCCAGTAGTGCTCGGCCGGGGCAGGGGGGAGATACGCAGTATTTT. The V call is TRBV19, the J call TRBJ2-3; possible D gene TRBD1, 7 bases. The V end was cut by 5 bases, the J end by 5 bases, with 20 bases between. CDR1 is LNHDA, CDR2 SQIVND, per germline (reference sequence). This CDR3 is 16 amino acids long. Using reference TRBV19 and TRBJ2-3 for the parts outside the CDR3, the full variable domain is DGGITQSPKYLFRKEGQNVTLSCEQNLNHDAMYWYRQDPGQGLRLIYYSQIVNDFQKGDIAEGYSVSREKKESFPLTVTSAQKNPTAFYLCASSARPGQGGDTQYFGPGTRLTVL.

This clone was seen only a few times. The J gene is TRBJ2-2, the V gene TRBV10-1, with a possible D match to TRBD2 (5 bases). Trimming cost V 4 bases and J 4 bases, with 16 bases left between them. There are 16 residues in the CDR3. Germline lookup yields CDR1 WNHNN and CDR2 SYGVQD (reference sequence). CDR3 sequence: CASSAFSEIRTGELFF. The DNA of the CDR3 is TGCGCCAGCAGTGCGTTTAGCGAGATCCGCACCGGGGAGCTGTTTTTT.

V gene TRBV2 combines with J gene TRBJ2-5, with D tentatively TRBD2 (6 bases). V was clipped by 3 bases and J by 3 bases, with 8 bases between them. From germline, CDR1 is SNHLY and CDR2 FYNNEI. The CDR3 is made up of 13 amino acids. The CDR3 DNA is TGTGCCAGCAGTGAGGACTACAAAGAGACCCAGTACTTC. Protein: CASSEDYKETQYF.

In this sample, this clone turned up once. The V and J genes are TRBV19 and TRBJ2-2; a possible D gene is TRBD2 (6 bases). Germline V CDR1 and CDR2: LNHDA, SQIVND (reference sequence). The germline V and J ends were trimmed by 6 bases and 0 bases, with 20 bases remaining between them. CDR3 size: 18 residues. The CDR3 sequence is CASSLGSGGASNTGELFF. CDR3 nucleotide sequence: TGTGCCAGTAGCCTGGGAAGTGGCGGGGCGTCGAACACCGGGGAGCTGTTTTTT.

The chain joins TRBV12-3 or TRBV12-4 to TRBJ2-5; no firm D call. Deletions cut 2 bases from V and 4 bases from J, with 5 bases between. CDR3 length: 12 residues. The CDR3 sequence is CASSLLPETQYF. The CDR3 DNA is TGTGCCAGCAGTTTACTCCCAGAGACCCAGTACTTC.

This clone appeared a single time. The rearrangement uses TRBV30 and TRBJ2-1, with 8 bases aligning to TRBD2. Germline V lookup: CDR1 GTSNPN, CDR2 SVGIG (reference sequence). V shed 3 bases, J shed 10 bases, and the junction held 2 bases outside the gene matches. This CDR3 spans 11 amino acids. Here the CDR3 DNA reads TGTGCCTGGAGACTAGCGGACGAGCAGTTCTTC. This translates into CAWRLADEQFF.

The chain recombines TRBV29-1 with TRBJ1-1; D unclear. Germline CDR1 SQVTM, CDR2 ANQGSEA. The CDR3 contains 12 residues. Trimming took off 4 bases at V and 1 base at J, with 7 bases between the two ends. This CDR3 is CSVGPGNTEAFF. The CDR3 bases are TGCAGCGTTGGGCCTGGGAACACTGAAGCTTTCTTT.

V and J are TRBV29-1 and TRBJ1-1; D might be TRBD1 (6 bases). Trimming pared 2 bases from V and 2 bases from J, leaving 12 bases between. The CDR3 has 14 residues. Germline values: CDR1 SQVTM, CDR2 ANQGSEA. The CDR3 bases are TGCAGCGTTGAAAGAAGGACAGCCAACACTGAAGCTTTCTTT. As protein: CSVERRTANTEAFF.

The V and J genes are TRBV5-1 and TRBJ2-1; D gene ambiguous. The germline gives CDR1 SGHRS, CDR2 YFSETQ. The CDR3 is 11 amino acids. V lost 3 bases, J lost 7 bases, and 5 bases lay in between. The CDR3 reads CASSSANEQFF. Written as DNA, the CDR3 is TGCGCCAGCAGCTCCGCGAATGAGCAGTTCTTC.

In DNA form, the CDR3 reads TGCAGCGCTGACAGGCCTACCTACAATGAGCAGTTCTTC. It translates to CSADRPTYNEQFF. The rearrangement links TRBV29-1 to TRBJ2-1, with a weak D call TRBD1 (6 bases). Germline V lookup: CDR1 SQVTM, CDR2 ANQGSEA. The CDR3 is 13 residues long. The V gene lost 7 bases and the J gene lost 2 bases, with 12 bases spanning the gap.